A selection of T cell receptor beta chains follows, all from one sample in a study of blood T cell repertoires in COVID-19. Sequencing was performed with immunoSEQ multiplex PCR; in TCRdb, only in-frame clones are kept and a portion is missing. The sample consists of around 170,000 clones, about 74% of them appearing once. The sequencing input was peripheral blood. The receptor source for this set is a woman older than 75 with acute or convalescent COVID-19. Both conserved end residues are part of each CDR3. A D gene is named only where the DNA matches it firmly. Clone size appears in some rows only: once, few, many, or a class for an expanded clone.

cdr3_aa cdr3_nt j_call v_call clone_size d_call
CASSVGPTNTEAFF TGTGCCAGCAGCGTAGGGCCCACAAACACTGAAGCTTTCTTT TRBJ1-1 TRBV9 once -
CASSLSSSGIYEQYF TGTGCCAGCAGTTTAAGCTCTAGCGGGATTTACGAGCAGTACTTC TRBJ2-7 TRBV28 - TRBD2
CASSIMTGSSTDTQYF TGTGCCAGTAGTATAATGACAGGGTCGAGCACAGATACGCAGTATTTT TRBJ2-3 TRBV19 - TRBD1
CASSSGRDWANVLTF TGTGCCAGCAGTTCCGGACGGGACTGGGCCAACGTCCTGACTTTC TRBJ2-6 TRBV28 once -
CASSYSGFDHEQYF TGTGCCAGCAGTTACTCGGGCTTCGACCACGAGCAGTACTTC TRBJ2-7 TRBV6-2/TRBV6-3 - -
CASSFRSTGHTF TGTGCCAGCAGTTTCCGATCGACAGGGCACACCTTC TRBJ1-2 TRBV12-3/TRBV12-4 - TRBD1
CASSAEAGELFF TGTGCCAGCAGCGCCGAGGCCGGGGAGCTGTTTTTT TRBJ2-2 TRBV9 - -
CASSIDQGTGELFF TGTGCCAGTAGTATAGATCAGGGCACCGGGGAGCTGTTTTTT TRBJ2-2 TRBV19 - -
CAIRLAGVPYEQYF TGTGCCATCCGACTAGCGGGAGTACCCTACGAGCAGTACTTC TRBJ2-7 TRBV28 once TRBD2
CASSGGQSSQYF TGTGCCAGCAGTGGCGGACAGAGTTCGCAGTATTTT TRBJ2-3 TRBV2 - -
CASSQPDRTTEAFF TGCGCCAGCAGCCAGCCAGACAGAACCACTGAAGCTTTCTTT TRBJ1-1 TRBV4-3 - -
CASSPTSGRTNEQFF TGTGCCAGCTCACCGACTAGCGGGAGGACGAATGAGCAGTTCTTC TRBJ2-1 TRBV18 - TRBD2
CASSIGTGAWNSPLHF TGTGCCAGCAGTATCGGGACAGGGGCATGGAATTCACCCCTCCACTTT TRBJ1-6 TRBV27 few TRBD1
CASSLEGAGGTDTQYF TGTGCCAGCAGCTTAGAGGGAGCAGGGGGCACAGATACGCAGTATTTT TRBJ2-3 TRBV7-8 - -
CAWSVAGNEQYF TGTGCCTGGAGTGTAGCCGGGAACGAGCAGTACTTC TRBJ2-7 TRBV30 - -
CASSISGRASPETQYF TGTGCCAGCAGCATAAGCGGGAGGGCCTCTCCAGAGACCCAGTACTTC TRBJ2-5 TRBV11-3 - TRBD2
CASSFGTGGFMNTEAFF TGTGCCAGCAGTTTCGGGACAGGGGGTTTCATGAACACTGAAGCTTTCTTT TRBJ1-1 TRBV28 few TRBD1
CASSFFAGGLGLNEQFF TGTGCCAGCAGCTTTTTCGCGGGAGGGCTGGGGTTGAATGAGCAGTTCTTC TRBJ2-1 TRBV5-4 - TRBD2
CASSAGTSGGYTQYF TGTGCCAGCAGTGCGGGGACTAGCGGAGGATATACGCAGTATTTT TRBJ2-3 TRBV2 - TRBD2
CASSLPTGIGENQPQHF TGTGCCAGCAGTTTACCCACAGGGATAGGGGAGAATCAGCCCCAGCATTTT TRBJ1-5 TRBV28 few -
CASSPATDPRDNEQFF TGTGCCAGCAGTCCTGCGACAGACCCTCGGGACAATGAGCAGTTCTTC TRBJ2-1 TRBV28 - -
CASSRTSGRANTGELFF TGCGCCAGCAGCCGGACTAGCGGGAGGGCGAACACCGGGGAGCTGTTTTTT TRBJ2-2 TRBV5-1 - TRBD2
CASTLAGSSYNEQFF TGTGCCAGTACCCTAGCGGGGAGCTCCTACAATGAGCAGTTCTTC TRBJ2-1 TRBV19 - TRBD2
CASRSSESGNTIYF TGTGCCAGCAGAAGTTCCGAGTCTGGAAACACCATATATTTT TRBJ1-3 TRBV2 once -
CASSVDYPSSYNEQFF TGTGCCAGCTCAGTAGACTACCCGAGCTCCTACAATGAGCAGTTCTTC TRBJ2-1 TRBV18 - -
CASSRTGGGYEQYF TGTGCCAGCAGCCGGACAGGGGGCGGGTACGAGCAGTACTTC TRBJ2-7 TRBV5-6 - TRBD1
CASSLGGITDIQYF TGTGCCAGCAGCTTAGGGGGGATTACGGACATTCAGTACTTC TRBJ2-4 TRBV7-3 - -
CASSQGAAEKLFF TGTGCCAGCAGCCAGGGGGCGGCTGAAAAACTGTTTTTT TRBJ1-4 TRBV3-1/TRBV3-2 - -
CASSFEYRQAFF TGTGCCAGCAGTTTTGAGTACAGACAAGCTTTCTTT TRBJ1-1 TRBV28 few -
CASSPSVYGYTF TGTGCCAGCAGTCCGAGCGTCTATGGCTACACCTTC TRBJ1-2 TRBV6-2/TRBV6-3 few -
CASSLGAGGYQETQYF TGCGCCAGCAGCTTGGGGGCGGGAGGGTACCAAGAGACCCAGTACTTC TRBJ2-5 TRBV5-1 - TRBD2
CAISSGTNTRGEQFF TGTGCCATCAGTTCCGGGACTAATACCCGGGGTGAGCAGTTCTTC TRBJ2-1 TRBV10-3 - TRBD2
CASSHPGQGGNEAFF TGTGCCAGCAGCCACCCCGGACAGGGCGGGAATGAAGCTTTCTTT TRBJ1-1 TRBV5-4 - TRBD1
CASSLTDSHQETQYF TGTGCCAGCAGCCTTACGGACAGTCATCAAGAGACCCAGTACTTC TRBJ2-5 TRBV6-4 - -
CASSLGLAATGELFF TGTGCCAGCAGCTTAGGACTAGCCGCCACCGGGGAGCTGTTTTTT TRBJ2-2 TRBV7-9 - TRBD2
CASSLGQGTRSSYEQYF TGTGCCAGCAGCTTAGGCCAGGGGACTAGGAGCTCCTACGAGCAGTACTTC TRBJ2-7 TRBV13 - TRBD2
CASSFRVKGSPLHF TGTGCCAGCAGTTTCAGGGTAAAAGGTTCACCCCTCCACTTT TRBJ1-6 TRBV28 few -
CASSMETGTGTQETQYF TGTGCCAGTAGTATGGAAACCGGGACAGGGACGCAAGAGACCCAGTACTTC TRBJ2-5 TRBV19 - TRBD1
CASSRGQNEKLFF TGTGCCAGCAGCCGGGGACAGAATGAAAAACTGTTTTTT TRBJ1-4 TRBV9 - TRBD1
CASSLGRSGGYTF TGTGCCAGCAGTTTGGGGCGTTCAGGTGGCTACACCTTC TRBJ1-2 TRBV27 - -
CASSSPTGRNQPQHF TGTGCCAGCAGTTCCCCGACAGGGCGAAATCAGCCCCAGCATTTT TRBJ1-5 TRBV27 - TRBD1
CASSPHGSGQGRNEQYF TGTGCCAGTAGCCCCCACGGATCGGGACAGGGACGTAACGAGCAGTACTTC TRBJ2-7 TRBV19 - TRBD1
CASSLTLIRQGRFTEAFF TGTGCCAGCAGCTTAACCTTAATACGACAGGGCCGATTTACTGAAGCTTTCTTT TRBJ1-1 TRBV7-6 - TRBD1
CATSDKQGAAYEQYF TGTGCCACCAGTGATAAACAGGGGGCGGCCTACGAGCAGTACTTC TRBJ2-7 TRBV24-1 - TRBD1
CASSLRAGGAGELFF TGTGCCAGCAGCTTACGGGCAGGGGGAGCCGGGGAGCTGTTTTTT TRBJ2-2 TRBV11-3 - TRBD1
CASSYAGTNYGYTF TGTGCCAGCAGTTACGCCGGGACTAACTATGGCTACACCTTC TRBJ1-2 TRBV6-5 few -
CASTREFTGELFF TGTGCCAGCACCCGGGAGTTTACCGGGGAGCTGTTTTTT TRBJ2-2 TRBV6-5 - -
CASSEVGAGGANVLTF TGCGCCAGCAGTGAGGTGGGGGCGGGTGGGGCCAACGTCCTGACTTTC TRBJ2-6 TRBV10-2 - -
CASSPPIGTYEQYF TGTGCCAGCAGCCCCCCTATTGGTACCTACGAGCAGTACTTC TRBJ2-7 TRBV7-2 - -
CSVSPSGAPTDTQYF TGCAGCGTTTCCCCAAGCGGGGCCCCCACAGATACGCAGTATTTT TRBJ2-3 TRBV29-1 - TRBD2
CATSSPLQLNTEAFF TGTGCCACCAGCAGCCCCCTACAGCTGAACACTGAAGCTTTCTTT TRBJ1-1 TRBV15 - -
CASSSLRDTEAFF TGTGCCAGCAGTTCCTTACGCGACACTGAAGCTTTCTTT TRBJ1-1 TRBV28 - -
CASSPGEAYEQYF TGTGCCAGCAGCCCCGGGGAAGCCTACGAGCAGTACTTC TRBJ2-7 TRBV28 - -
CASSSSGRAHEQFF TGTGCCAGCAGTTCCAGCGGGAGGGCCCATGAGCAGTTCTTC TRBJ2-1 TRBV6-5 - TRBD2
CASSQARGYGYTF TGTGCCAGCAGCCAAGCTCGAGGGTACGGCTACACCTTC TRBJ1-2 TRBV14 - -
CASSVDYGYEQYF TGTGCCAGCAGCGTAGACTACGGTTACGAGCAGTACTTC TRBJ2-7 TRBV9 once -
CAWSVRGLAFF TGTGCCTGGAGTGTTAGGGGTTTGGCTTTCTTT TRBJ1-1 TRBV30 - -